Below, 17 T cell receptor beta chains from the same sample are listed, as sequenced in a study of OX40 agonist ivuxolimab in advanced cancers. Profiling relied on immunoSEQ multiplex PCR, and the TCRdb table lists in-frame clones only, not all of them. The sample has over 65,000 clones; roughly 85% are singletons. This specimen was CD4+ or CD8+ T cells sorted from blood, taken in a trial of the OX40 agonist ivuxolimab. The source is an adult with an advanced solid tumor such as melanoma, head and neck, liver or kidney cancer.

The rearrangement links TRBV6-4 to TRBJ2-1; tentatively, D is TRBD1 or TRBD2 (7 bases each). This CDR3 region has 15 residues. Trimming removed 2 bases from V and 7 bases from J, with 15 bases in between. Germline assignment: CDR1 MRHNA and CDR2 SNTAGT. The CDR3 loop reads CASSDEGRGGNEQFF. For the CDR3, the DNA is TGTGCCAGCAGTGACGAGGGCAGGGGGGGAAATGAGCAGTTCTTC.

The V call is TRBV10-2, the J call TRBJ1-2; 8 bases map to TRBD1. Germline CDR1 WSHSY, CDR2 SAAADI. V lost 7 bases and J lost 0; bases outside the gene matches: 13. This CDR3 has 17 residues. CDR3 DNA sequence: TGCGCCAGCACCCGCGGGACAGGCCGACTTTCTAACTATGGCTACACCTTC. This codes for CASTRGTGRLSNYGYTF.

This clone has only one observation. V usage is TRBV18 and J usage is TRBJ1-2; tentatively, D is TRBD1 (5 bases). The germline CDR1 and CDR2 sequences are KGHSH and LQKENI. This CDR3 comprises 16 residues. V lost 0 bases and J 4 bases, leaving 15 bases between the germline ends. As DNA, the CDR3 is TGTGCCAGCTCACCACCGTTGGCAGGGTCGCGCTATGGCTACACCTTC. Translated: CASSPPLAGSRYGYTF. Looking up the rest from reference TRBV18 and TRBJ1-2 gives the full variable domain: NAGVMQNPRHLVRRRGQEARLRCSPMKGHSHVYWYRQLPEEGLKFMVYLQKENIIDESGMPKERFSAEFPKEGPSILRIQQVVRGDSAAYFCASSPPLAGSRYGYTFGSGTRLTVV.

This clone was observed a few times. The chain joins TRBV28 to TRBJ1-5; D is unclear. This CDR3 is 14 amino acids long. CDR1 is MDHEN, CDR2 SYDVKM, per germline. Trimming left V 8 bases short and J 4 bases short, with 15 bases between. The CDR3 bases are TGTGCCAGCTCACCGGGGTTAGGAAATCAGCCCCAGCATTTT. The encoded protein is CASSPGLGNQPQHF.

The chain uses TRBV19 and TRBJ2-1, with D possibly matching TRBD1 (7 bases). Germline V gene data show CDR1 as LNHDA and CDR2 as SQIVND (reference sequence). V lost 5 bases, J lost 2 bases, and 19 bases lay in between. The length of the CDR3 is 17 residues. This CDR3 reads CASSLIRQGGTYNEQFF. The DNA of the CDR3 is TGTGCCAGTAGTCTTATCCGACAGGGAGGCACCTACAATGAGCAGTTCTTC.

The chain is built from TRBV30 and TRBJ1-3; D unresolved. This CDR3 contains 13 residues. Trimming shortened V by 2 bases and J by 4 bases, and 9 bases separated the two germline ends. Germline V gene lookup returns CDR1 GTSNPN and CDR2 SVGIG (reference sequence). The CDR3 protein is CAWSRTSGNTIYF. The CDR3 DNA is TGTGCCTGGAGTAGAACGTCGGGAAACACCATATATTTT.

This chain uses TRBV7-3 with TRBJ1-2; tentatively, D is TRBD1 (6 bases). This CDR3 is 11 amino acids long. Germline-derived CDR1 and CDR2 are SGHTA and FQGTGA. V was shortened by 4 bases and J by 8 bases, with 8 bases between the two germline ends. CDR3 sequence (DNA): TGTGCCAGCAGCTCCGGGACAGGCTACACCTTC. Protein sequence: CASSSGTGYTF.

This chain's CDR3 is CASSLGQGSTGELFF. DNA of the CDR3: TGCGCCAGCAGCTTGGGACAGGGGAGCACCGGGGAGCTGTTTTTT. The genes are TRBV5-1 and TRBJ2-2, with 8 nucleotides matching TRBD1. With 0 bases clipped from V and 4 bases from J, the junction kept 2 bases outside the gene matches. Germline V lookup: CDR1 SGHRS, CDR2 YFSETQ. The CDR3 loop spans 15 amino acids.

A single count supports this clone. The CDR3 DNA follows: TGTGCCAGCAATAGGGACAATGAGCAGTTCTTC. It specifies CASNRDNEQFF. V and J are TRBV9 and TRBJ2-1; D remains ambiguous. CDR1 and CDR2 (germline): SGDLS, YYNGEE. Trimming cost V 6 bases and J 5 bases, with 6 bases left between them. This CDR3 is 11 amino acids long.

This chain joins TRBV6-6 and TRBJ2-2; the match to TRBD1 covers 11 bases. V was clipped by 2 bases and J by 6 bases; unmatched bases: 5. Germline V gene sequence: CDR1 MNHNY, CDR2 SVGAGI (reference sequence). This CDR3 is 16 amino acids long. The CDR3 DNA is TGTGCCAGCAGTTACCGGACAGGGGGCTATCCCGGGGAGCTGTTTTTT. Its protein product is CASSYRTGGYPGELFF.

This clone was observed once. V and J are TRBV9 and TRBJ2-6; D might be TRBD1 (5 bases). The germline gives CDR1 SGDLS, CDR2 YYNGEE. V shed 4 bases and J shed 4 bases, with 12 bases lying between them. CDR3 length equals 15 residues. The DNA of the CDR3 is TGTGCCAGCAGCTTCCAGGGTGCCGGGGCCAACGTCCTGACTTTC. Translating it yields CASSFQGAGANVLTF.

The V gene is TRBV19, the J gene TRBJ2-3; tentative D call: TRBD2 (5 bases). The V and J ends lost 3 bases and 4 bases respectively, with 11 bases between them. This CDR3 spans 14 amino acids. Germline V gene sequence: CDR1 LNHDA, CDR2 SQIVND (reference sequence). The CDR3 DNA follows: TGTGCCAGTAGTATGGCTAGCAGTGCAGATACGCAGTATTTT. Protein product: CASSMASSADTQYF.

The chain links TRBV19 to TRBJ2-2, with TRBD1 matching 7 bases. Germline lookup yields CDR1 LNHDA and CDR2 SQIVND (reference sequence). V dropped 7 bases and J dropped 6; count of bases not matched to a gene: 14. The CDR3 sequence is 16 residues long. DNA of the CDR3: TGTGCCAGTACCACCCCCGGGACAGAACTTCCCGGGGAGCTGTTTTTT. Protein product: CASTTPGTELPGELFF.

The rearrangement links TRBV7-9 to TRBJ1-2; unclear D gene. This CDR3 contains 13 residues. Germline assignment: CDR1 SEHNR and CDR2 FQNEAQ (reference sequence). V was shortened by 2 bases and J by 8 bases, with 12 bases between the two germline ends. CDR3 in amino acids: CASSLKEGSGYTF. The CDR3 nucleotides are TGTGCCAGCAGCTTAAAAGAGGGATCCGGCTACACCTTC.

The chain couples TRBV5-1 to TRBJ1-1; D is undetermined. This CDR3 region has 15 residues. V was trimmed by 3 bases and J by 1 base, leaving 13 bases between them. Germline CDR1 is SGHRS and CDR2 is YFSETQ. The CDR3 DNA follows: TGCGCCAGCAGCTCGAGACAAGGTTCGAACACTGAAGCTTTCTTT. Encoded protein: CASSSRQGSNTEAFF.

This clone has a single count. The V and J genes are TRBV7-2 and TRBJ2-7, with 10 bases matching TRBD2. This CDR3 spans 14 amino acids. The junction had 3 bases not matched to a gene; V was cut back by 1 base and J by 6 bases. Germline CDR1 and CDR2: SGHTA and FQGNSA. The CDR3 DNA follows: TGTGCCAGCAGCTTAGGAGCGGGGGGGTTCGAGCAGTACTTC. Protein product: CASSLGAGGFEQYF.

This clone came up a few times. The J gene is TRBJ1-5, the V gene TRBV2; perhaps TRBD1 as D (6 bases). The CDR3 consists of 14 residues. The germline V gene has CDR1 SNHLY and CDR2 FYNNEI. Trimming removed 8 bases from V and 3 bases from J, with 14 bases in between. CDR3 nucleotides: TGTGCCAGCGCGATTACAGGGCTCAATCAGCCCCAGCATTTT. Its protein product is CASAITGLNQPQHF.